This TCR beta chain was sequenced for a study of T cell repertoires in aging, cancer and after chemotherapy. Peripheral blood genomic DNA, not sorted cells or RNA, was the template. Rearranged V-D-J TRB sequences were amplified with a mixed TRB-A/B primer pool. MiXCR, applied by TCRdb to the multiplex PCR reads, yields one record per CDR3 protein. This sample has approximately 4,900 distinct CDR3 sequences, with approximately 50% found just once. CDR3 length: 20 amino acids. V dropped 5 bases and J dropped 0; count of bases not matched to a gene: 16. CDR1 and CDR2 from the germline V gene are SEHNR and FQNEAQ (reference sequence).

This receptor was taken from a human donor in good health. The V call is TRBV7-9, the J call TRBJ2-6; 7 bases align to TRBD1. The specimen sequenced was blood. CDR3 loop: CASSGSLPRQGSSGANVLTF. The CDR3 DNA reads as TGTGCCAGCAGCGGATCCCTCCCCCGACAGGGAAGCTCTGGGGCCAACGTCCTGACTTTC.